Listed here are 32 T cell receptor beta chains from one sample, sequenced in a study of CD8 T cells in ankylosing spondylitis. From the 5' RACE reads, TCRdb called clonotypes with MiXCR, one entry per CDR3 protein. The sample contains about 800,000 distinct CDR3 sequences, roughly 10% of which appear only once. No antigen is known for these receptors. General study results and limits: Apparently characteristic of ankylosing spondylitis blood was a TCR beta motif (about eight highly homologous variants).

Material for sequencing was blood, either unsorted or a sorted T cell fraction (not recorded which). Source of these receptors: a male donor with ankylosing spondylitis.

This clonotype was detected many times. This chain links TRBV5-5 with TRBJ2-5; TRBD1 agrees at 7 bases. The CDR3 runs to 17 residues. Losses at the gene ends were 2 bases for V and 0 bases for J; bases not matched to a gene: 10. Germline CDR1 reads SGHKS; CDR2 reads YYEKEE (reference sequence). The CDR3 nucleotides read TGTGCCAGCAGCTTATACCCCACCGGGACAGACCAAGAGACCCAGTACTTC. Protein sequence: CASSLYPTGTDQETQYF.

The genes are TRBV15 and TRBJ2-1, with 12 bases aligning to TRBD2. Germline assignment: CDR1 LNHNV and CDR2 YYDKDF (reference sequence). This CDR3 is built from 16 residues. V dropped 3 bases and J dropped 6; count of bases not matched to a gene: 6. The CDR3 here is CATSSQLAGGGNEQFF. The CDR3 DNA is TGTGCCACCAGCAGTCAACTAGCGGGAGGCGGCAATGAGCAGTTCTTC.

Notes on this clonotype: A much larger clone is a single base away; this may be a read error. The genes are TRBV4-3 and TRBJ2-3; TRBD2 matches 9 bases. V dropped 4 bases and J dropped 0; count of bases not matched to a gene: 5. The CDR3 loop spans 16 amino acids. Germline V CDR1 and CDR2: LGHNA, YSLEER. The CDR3: CASSRCTSGSTDTQYF. CDR3 sequence (DNA): TGCGCCAGCAGCCGTTGCACTAGCGGGAGCACAGATACGCAGTATTTT.

The chain recombines TRBV12-3 or TRBV12-4 with TRBJ2-2, with a weak D call TRBD1 (6 bases). This CDR3 is 17 amino acids long. Deletions cut 6 bases from V and 0 bases from J, with 17 bases between. CDR3 in DNA: TGTGCCAGCAGCCCATGGTATTCAGGGGCGAACACCGGGGAGCTGTTTTTT. Translation: CASSPWYSGANTGELFF.

The CDR3 DNA sequence: TGTGCCAGCAGCTTAGCCGTTACCCAAGGTCATGAGCAGTTCTTC. This translates into CASSLAVTQGHEQFF. V gene TRBV7-2 combines with J gene TRBJ2-1; D not certain. V was clipped by 0 bases and J by 8 bases, with 14 bases between them. Looked up from germline, CDR1 is SGHTA and CDR2 is FQGNSA. CDR3 length equals 15 residues. Full variable domain (rest looked up from reference TRBV7-2 and TRBJ2-1): GAGVSQSPSNKVTEKGKDVELRCDPISGHTALYWYRQSLGQGLEFLIYFQGNSAPDKSGLPSDRFSAERTGGSVSTLTIQRTQQEDSAVYLCASSLAVTQGHEQFFGPGTRLTVL.

This clonotype has a handful of counts. The V gene is TRBV10-2, the J gene TRBJ1-1, with a weak D call TRBD1 (6 bases). Per the germline V gene, CDR1 is WSHSY and CDR2 is SAAADI. The CDR3 is 18 residues long. The V and J ends lost 0 bases and 0 bases respectively, with 17 bases between them. CDR3 region: CASSESPHQTGVNTEAFF. In DNA form, the CDR3 reads TGCGCCAGCAGTGAGTCGCCCCATCAGACAGGTGTGAACACTGAAGCTTTCTTT.

This clonotype occurred a few times. The rearrangement joins TRBV29-1 to TRBJ1-1; no firm D call. V was trimmed by 2 bases and J by 5 bases, leaving 9 bases between them. This CDR3 has 12 amino acids. Germline V gene lookup returns CDR1 SQVTM and CDR2 ANQGSEA. This CDR3 is CSVESWETEAFF. For the CDR3, the DNA is TGCAGCGTTGAATCATGGGAGACTGAAGCTTTCTTT.

The chain links TRBV4-1 to TRBJ1-4; TRBD1 might be the D (6 bases). This CDR3 has 16 residues. The V end lost 4 bases, the J end lost 5 bases, and 17 bases lay between the germline ends. Germline assignment: CDR1 MGHRA and CDR2 YSYEKL. DNA of the CDR3: TGCGCCAGCAGCCGAAAACCCAGGGGAGACAATGAAAAACTGTTTTTT. Translation: CASSRKPRGDNEKLFF.

The chain couples TRBV5-1 to TRBJ2-3; D is undetermined. V lost 0 bases and J 0 bases, leaving 14 bases between the germline ends. Per the germline V gene, CDR1 is SGHRS and CDR2 is YFSETQ. CDR3 length equals 17 residues. CDR3 loop: CASSLERAGSSTDTQYF. The DNA for the CDR3 is TGCGCCAGCAGCTTGGAACGGGCAGGTTCTAGCACAGATACGCAGTATTTT.

V is TRBV5-1 and J is TRBJ2-5; TRBD2 aligns across 9 bases. J lost 5 bases, V lost 4 bases, and 12 bases had no gene match. The germline CDR1 and CDR2 sequences are SGHRS and YFSETQ. There are 16 residues in the CDR3. CDR3: CASSRDGAGGGETQYF. DNA of the CDR3: TGCGCCAGCAGCCGCGACGGAGCGGGAGGCGGGGAGACCCAGTACTTC.

J is TRBJ1-4 and V is TRBV13; 7 nucleotides agree with TRBD1. This CDR3 region has 17 residues. Trimming cost V 3 bases and J 3 bases; bases outside gene matches: 10. CDR1 is PRHDT, CDR2 FYEKMQ, per germline (reference sequence). CDR3 DNA sequence: TGTGCCAGCAGCTTGGGTTGGGGCGGGACAGCTAATGAAAAACTGTTTTTT. Translating gives CASSLGWGGTANEKLFF.

This clonotype was counted many times. The J gene is TRBJ2-7, the V gene TRBV20-1; 8 nucleotides align to TRBD1. In germline, CDR1 is DFQATT, CDR2 SNEGSKA (reference sequence). After removal of 5 bases from V and 3 bases from J, the junction contained 3 bases not matched to a gene. The CDR3 contains 12 residues. The CDR3: CSAPGQGYEQYF. The CDR3 nucleotides read TGCAGTGCTCCTGGACAGGGCTACGAGCAGTACTTC.

The J gene is TRBJ2-3, the V gene TRBV28, with TRBD2 matching 8 bases. This CDR3 has 14 residues. From germline, CDR1 is MDHEN and CDR2 SYDVKM. The trim removed 7 bases at V and 4 bases at J, leaving 7 bases unmatched. Here the CDR3 reads CASNEARGADTQYF. The CDR3 DNA follows: TGTGCCAGCAATGAGGCGCGGGGGGCAGATACGCAGTATTTT. The full variable domain, rest sourced from reference TRBV28 and TRBJ2-3, is DVKVTQSSRYLVKRTGEKVFLECVQDMDHENMFWYRQDPGLGLRLIYFSYDVKMKEKGDIPEGYSVSREKKERFSLILESASTNQTSMYLCASNEARGADTQYFGPGTRLTVL.

Notes on this clonotype: Just one base apart from a much larger clone, this may be a read error. V gene TRBV5-1 combines with J gene TRBJ2-1, with 10 bases aligning to TRBD2. The CDR3 is 15 residues long. Germline-derived CDR1 and CDR2 are SGHRS and YFSETQ. CDR3 sequence (DNA): TGCGCCAGCAGCGAGCAAGCAGCGGGGGGGAATGAGGAGTTCTTC. Translating gives CASSEQAAGGNEEFF. Full variable domain (remainder filled in from reference TRBV5-1 and TRBJ2-1): KAGVTQTPRYLIKTRGQQVTLSCSPISGHRSVSWYQQTPGQGLQFLFEYFSETQRNKGNFPGRFSGRQFSNSRSEMNVSTLELGDSALYLCASSEQAAGGNEEFFGPGTRLTVL.

This clonotype came up many times. This rearrangement joins TRBV20-1 to TRBJ1-5; D remains ambiguous. Looked up from germline, CDR1 is DFQATT and CDR2 is SNEGSKA (reference sequence). There are 14 residues in the CDR3. V was shortened by 3 bases and J by 0 bases, with 9 bases between the two germline ends. The chain's CDR3 is CSARRRYSNQPQHF. For the CDR3, the DNA is TGCAGTGCTAGGAGGCGGTATAGCAATCAGCCCCAGCATTTT.

This clonotype was seen a handful of times. The rearrangement joins TRBV7-2 to TRBJ1-1; D not certain. Germline V lookup: CDR1 SGHTA, CDR2 FQGNSA. Trimming shortened V by 7 bases and J by 5 bases, and 11 bases separated the two germline ends. CDR3 length equals 12 residues. The CDR3 is CASNRLVTEAFF. CDR3 DNA sequence: TGTGCCAGCAACCGTTTAGTAACTGAAGCTTTCTTT.

CDR3 DNA sequence: TGTGCCAGCTCACCCCAGGCAGACCAATCTAGGGCTTTCTTT. It specifies CASSPQADQSRAFF. The V call is TRBV18, the J call TRBJ1-1; no clear D gene. The germline CDR1 and CDR2 sequences are KGHSH and LQKENI. The CDR3 is made up of 14 amino acids. V lost 3 bases to trimming and J lost 11 bases, with 19 bases between them.

CDR3 in DNA: TGCGCCAGCAGCAGGGGGGTACGGGACAGGGCCTCCTACGAGCAGTACTTC. Protein product: CASSRGVRDRASYEQYF. The chain is built from TRBV5-1 and TRBJ2-7, with 9 bases lining up with TRBD1. V dropped 4 bases and J dropped 0; count of bases not matched to a gene: 11. CDR3 length: 17 residues. Germline V CDR1 and CDR2: SGHRS, YFSETQ.

This clonotype was observed many times. The V gene is TRBV12-3 or TRBV12-4, the J gene TRBJ1-5, with unresolved D. V was trimmed by 6 bases and J by 4 bases, leaving 13 bases between them. This CDR3 region has 14 residues. The CDR3 is CASSPEAGNQPQHF. CDR3 DNA: TGTGCCAGCAGCCCCGAGGCCGGGAATCAGCCCCAGCATTTT.

J is TRBJ2-2 and V is TRBV3-1, with a tentative D call TRBD2 (5 bases). Trimming pared 2 bases from V and 6 bases from J, leaving 10 bases between. CDR3 length equals 14 residues. CDR1 and CDR2 from the germline V gene are LGHDT and YNNKEL (reference sequence). CDR3: CASSQITSSGELFF. The CDR3 coding sequence is TGTGCCAGCAGCCAAATTACTAGTTCCGGGGAGCTGTTTTTT.

J is TRBJ1-2 and V is TRBV29-1; D call uncertain. The V end was cut by 4 bases, the J end by 4 bases, with 7 bases between. The germline gives CDR1 SQVTM, CDR2 ANQGSEA. This CDR3 is 11 amino acids long. The chain's CDR3 is CSVARTYGYTF. CDR3 nucleotides: TGCAGCGTTGCCAGAACCTATGGCTACACCTTC.

The CDR3: CASSQDGVYAEAFF. The CDR3 nucleotides read TGTGCCAGCAGCCAAGATGGGGTATACGCTGAAGCTTTCTTT. V usage is TRBV3-1 and J usage is TRBJ1-1; no reliable D call. The ends were cut back, 0 bases at V and 6 bases at J, with 11 bases in the middle. Per the germline V gene, CDR1 is LGHDT and CDR2 is YNNKEL (reference sequence). The CDR3 covers 14 residues.

The sample holds many counts of this clonotype. The CDR3 protein is CASSRGGQATDTQYF. DNA of the CDR3: TGTGCCAGCAGCCGAGGGGGGCAGGCCACAGATACGCAGTATTTT. This rearrangement joins TRBV7-2 to TRBJ2-3; D possibly matches TRBD1 or TRBD2 (6 bases each). Germline CDR1 and CDR2: SGHTA and FQGNSA. This CDR3 comprises 15 residues. Trimming removed 5 bases from V and 2 bases from J, with 14 bases in between.

This clonotype occurred many times. The chain employs TRBV20-1 and TRBJ2-1; D uncertain. The germline V gene encodes CDR1 DFQATT and CDR2 SNEGSKA (reference sequence). V was trimmed by 6 bases and J by 8 bases, leaving 23 bases between them. The CDR3 length is 15 residues. The CDR3 sequence is CSAQKWLVSVYEQFF. The CDR3, as DNA: TGCAGTGCCCAGAAGTGGCTAGTTTCAGTTTATGAGCAGTTCTTC.

V and J are TRBV7-9 and TRBJ2-1; TRBD1 is a possible D gene (5 bases). The CDR3 length is 12 residues. V was pared by 2 bases and J by 9 bases, with 8 bases between. Per germline, CDR1 SEHNR and CDR2 FQNEAQ (reference sequence). The CDR3 region is CASSLQGTEQFF. CDR3 nucleotides: TGTGCCAGCAGCTTACAGGGTACTGAGCAGTTCTTC. Full variable domain (remainder filled in from reference TRBV7-9 and TRBJ2-1): DTGVSQNPRHKITKRGQNVTFRCDPISEHNRLYWYRQTLGQGPEFLTYFQNEAQLEKSRLLSDRFSAERPKGSFSTLEIQRTEQGDSAMYLCASSLQGTEQFFGPGTRLTVL.

This clonotype was seen only a few times. V and J are TRBV10-3 and TRBJ2-1; D call uncertain. The length of the CDR3 is 13 residues. Germline V lookup: CDR1 ENHRY, CDR2 SYGVKD. V was shortened by 4 bases and J by 4 bases, with 8 bases between the two germline ends. CDR3 nucleotides: TGTGCCATCAGTGGTTCACAGTACAATGAGCAGTTCTTC. Its protein is CAISGSQYNEQFF.

V is TRBV10-3 and J is TRBJ2-5, with 9 bases fitting TRBD1. The CDR3 extends over 13 amino acids. V was pared by 6 bases and J by 2 bases, with 1 base of the junction left unmatched. Germline V CDR1 and CDR2: ENHRY, SYGVKD. The CDR3 nucleotides are TGTGCCATCAGAGGACAGGGGCAAGAGACCCAGTACTTC. Its translation is CAIRGQGQETQYF.

Only a few counts were recorded for this clonotype. Just one base apart from a much larger clone, this may be a read error. The chain recombines TRBV12-3 or TRBV12-4 with TRBJ2-7; the D gene is possibly TRBD2 (8 bases). CDR3 size: 19 residues. The CDR3 DNA sequence: TGTGCCAGCTGTTTTGTAGACAGGGTGTCGGGAGGGAACTCCTACGAGCAGTACTTC. Translated, it gives CASCFVDRVSGGNSYEQYF.

The chain joins TRBV7-2 to TRBJ2-3; 11 positions match TRBD2. V gave up 7 bases and J gave up 4 bases; unmatched junction bases: 10. CDR3 size: 16 residues. In germline, CDR1 is SGHTA, CDR2 FQGNSA. CDR3 residues: CASTSRLTSGADTQYF. DNA of the CDR3: TGTGCCAGCACCTCTCGCCTGACTAGCGGGGCAGATACGCAGTATTTT.

The V gene is TRBV29-1, the J gene TRBJ2-1; 7 bases match TRBD2. After removal of 6 bases from V and 7 bases from J, the junction contained 6 bases not matched to a gene. This CDR3 has 12 amino acids. Germline loops: CDR1 SQVTM, CDR2 ANQGSEA. The CDR3 sequence: CSVRGIGNEQFF. CDR3 in DNA: TGCAGCGTGCGGGGGATAGGGAATGAGCAGTTCTTC.

This chain's CDR3 is CSARDARTRRETQYF. The CDR3 coding sequence is TGCAGTGCTAGAGATGCGAGGACCAGACGGGAGACCCAGTACTTC. The chain has TRBV20-1 and TRBJ2-5, with no clear D. The V gene's germline CDR1 is DFQATT and CDR2 SNEGSKA (reference sequence). CDR3 length: 15 residues. Trimming removed 0 bases from V and 5 bases from J, with 16 bases in between.

This clonotype was seen a handful of times. The chain is built from TRBV6-1 and TRBJ2-2, with D uncertain. With 6 bases removed from V and 4 bases from J, the gap between germline ends came to 12 bases. The CDR3 extends over 14 amino acids. Germline values: CDR1 MNHNS, CDR2 SASEGT. The CDR3 reads CASSADRSTGELFF. CDR3 nucleotide sequence: TGTGCCAGCAGCGCCGATAGGAGCACCGGGGAGCTGTTTTTT.